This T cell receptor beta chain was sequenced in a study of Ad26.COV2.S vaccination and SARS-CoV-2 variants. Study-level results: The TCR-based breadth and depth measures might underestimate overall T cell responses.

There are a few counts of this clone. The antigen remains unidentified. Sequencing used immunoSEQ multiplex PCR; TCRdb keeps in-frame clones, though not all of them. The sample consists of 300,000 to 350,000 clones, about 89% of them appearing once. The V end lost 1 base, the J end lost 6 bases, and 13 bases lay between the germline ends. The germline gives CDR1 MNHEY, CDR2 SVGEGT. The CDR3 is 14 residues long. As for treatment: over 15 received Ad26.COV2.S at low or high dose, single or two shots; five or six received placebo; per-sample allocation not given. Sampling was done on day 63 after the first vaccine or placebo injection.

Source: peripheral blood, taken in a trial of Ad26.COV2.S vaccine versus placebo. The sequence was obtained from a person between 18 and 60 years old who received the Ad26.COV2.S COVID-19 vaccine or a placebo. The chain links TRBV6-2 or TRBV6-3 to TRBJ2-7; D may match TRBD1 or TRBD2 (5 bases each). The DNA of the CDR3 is TGTGCCAGCAGTTACTTGGGACCCCGGGGCGAGCAGTACTTC. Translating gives CASSYLGPRGEQYF.